Each of the 7 T cell receptor beta chains below was sequenced from the same sample in a study of cytotoxic CD8 clonotypes in ibrutinib-treated CLL. Repertoires were generated with immunoSEQ multiplex PCR, while TCRdb's copy carries only in-frame clones and drops some. Among some 100,000 clones, about 50% were seen once, and the ten largest hold more than 35%. The source material was PBMCs, sampled after 24 months of ibrutinib treatment. The receptors originated from a human donor with chronic lymphocytic leukemia.

This clone was detected ten times or more. The gene calls are TRBV11-3 and TRBJ1-1; a possible D gene is TRBD1 (6 bases). The V end lost 1 base, the J end lost 1 base, and 10 bases lay between the germline ends. The CDR3 totals 15 residues. From germline, CDR1 is SGHNT and CDR2 YENEEA. For the CDR3, the DNA is TGTGCCAGCAGCTTAGTCAGGGGTGGGAACACTGAAGCTTTCTTT. This sequence encodes CASSLVRGGNTEAFF. Filled out from reference TRBV11-3 and TRBJ1-1, the complete variable domain reads EAGVVQSPRYKIIEKKQPVAFWCNPISGHNTLYWYLQNLGQGPELLIRYENEEAVDDSQLPKDRFSAERLKGVDSTLKIQPAELGDSAVYLCASSLVRGGNTEAFFGQGTRLTVV.

In its sample, this clone was seen many times. The chain links TRBV30 to TRBJ2-5; 8 bases agree with TRBD1. Trimming removed 0 bases from V and 3 bases from J; junction bases left unmatched: 3. The germline V gene encodes CDR1 GTSNPN and CDR2 SVGIG (reference sequence). This CDR3 comprises 14 residues. This CDR3 reads CAWSVTGQEETQYF. The CDR3 DNA sequence: TGTGCCTGGAGTGTAACGGGACAGGAAGAGACCCAGTACTTC.

This rearrangement joins TRBV11-2 to TRBJ1-3; D is uncertain. V was trimmed by 4 bases and J by 4 bases, leaving 11 bases between them. Per the germline V gene, CDR1 is SGHAT and CDR2 is FQNNGV. The CDR3 is 14 residues long. The CDR3 sequence: CASSSDSVGNTIYF. For the CDR3, the DNA is TGTGCCAGCAGCTCGGACTCGGTCGGAAACACCATATATTTT.

This clone was seen more than once but under ten times. The gene calls are TRBV19 and TRBJ2-2, with D possibly being TRBD1 or TRBD2 (5 bases each). CDR1 is LNHDA and CDR2 is SQIVND in the germline V gene (reference sequence). Deletions cut 9 bases from V and 6 bases from J, with 20 bases between. The CDR3 covers 15 residues. The CDR3 is CASKNRDRVAGELFF. DNA of the CDR3: TGTGCCAGCAAGAACCGGGACCGAGTCGCCGGGGAGCTGTTTTTT.

The chain uses TRBV29-1 and TRBJ2-1; D unclear. The V end was cut by 7 bases, the J end by 9 bases, with 19 bases between. The CDR3 contains 13 residues. Germline assignment: CDR1 SQVTM and CDR2 ANQGSEA. In nucleotides, the CDR3 is TGCAGCGCCGCCTACCCGGCGGTGAGTGAGCAGTTCTTC. Residues: CSAAYPAVSEQFF.

This clone was seen once. The chain joins TRBV5-4 to TRBJ2-7; possible D gene TRBD2, 5 bases. Germline V lookup: CDR1 SGHNT, CDR2 YYREEE (reference sequence). V lost 1 base, J lost 5 bases, and 7 bases lay in between. The length of the CDR3 is 12 residues. CDR3 sequence (DNA): TGTGCCAGCAGCTTGAGAGGGCACGAGCAGTACTTC. This translates into CASSLRGHEQYF.

This clone was recorded a few times. The chain employs TRBV29-1 and TRBJ2-7; no clear D gene. The germline gives CDR1 SQVTM, CDR2 ANQGSEA. Between the trimmed V and J ends, which lost 1 base and 5 bases, there was a span of 6 bases. CDR3 length: 11 amino acids. CDR3 residues: CSVEVHNEQYF. The CDR3 nucleotides are TGCAGCGTTGAAGTACATAACGAGCAGTACTTC.